What follows are 18 T cell receptor beta chains derived from one specimen sequenced in a study of cytomegalovirus exposure and HLA in healthy donors. Some clones are missing from TCRdb's copy, which holds only in-frame ones; the method was immunoSEQ multiplex PCR. This sample has 45,000 to 60,000 clones, with about 92% found just once. Specimen: PBMCs. The receptors come from a woman under 30 in good health and CMV-seronegative.

The chain recombines TRBV10-3 with TRBJ1-3; D unclear. Deletions cut 10 bases from V and 0 bases from J, with 4 bases between. CDR1 is ENHRY, CDR2 SYGVKD, per germline. The CDR3 contains 11 residues. As DNA, the CDR3 is TGTGCCACCTACTCTGGAAACACCATATATTTT. It translates to CATYSGNTIYF.

The rearrangement uses TRBV28 and TRBJ1-5, with 8 bases matching TRBD1. Germline CDR1 MDHEN, CDR2 SYDVKM. After removal of 7 bases from V and 7 bases from J, the junction contained 24 bases not matched to a gene. The length of the CDR3 is 19 residues. The CDR3 DNA follows: TGTGCCAGCACCTCATTCCTCGGACAGGGTACGAGTCGGATCCAGCCCCAGCATTTT. Its translation: CASTSFLGQGTSRIQPQHF.

A few counts support this clone. The V gene is TRBV28, the J gene TRBJ1-1; D unresolved. The CDR3 sequence is 11 residues long. Trimming stripped 8 bases from V and 9 bases from J, with 13 bases between. CDR1 and CDR2 (germline): MDHEN, SYDVKM. The CDR3 loop is CASAGFSKAFF. In DNA, the CDR3 is TGTGCCAGCGCAGGCTTCAGTAAAGCTTTCTTT.

This clone was counted a single time. V and J are TRBV5-8 and TRBJ2-2; 11 nucleotides match TRBD2. This CDR3 region has 17 residues. CDR1 and CDR2 from the germline V gene are SGHTS and YDEGEE. V lost 2 bases to trimming and J lost 1 base; unmatched junction nucleotides: 4. In DNA, the CDR3 is TGTGCCAGCAGCTTTCCGACTAGCGGGGTGAACACCGGGGAGCTGTTTTTT. It is translated as CASSFPTSGVNTGELFF.

The CDR3: CASSFAGGPYEQYF. CDR3 bases: TGTGCCAGCAGCTTTGCGGGGGGACCATACGAGCAGTACTTC. The rearrangement uses TRBV5-5 and TRBJ2-7; 8 bases align to TRBD2. With V trimmed by 2 bases and J by 4 bases, 5 bases remained unmatched. Germline V gives CDR1 SGHKS, CDR2 YYEKEE (reference sequence). This CDR3 contains 14 residues.

The rearrangement uses TRBV7-3 and TRBJ2-2; possibly TRBD1 for D (6 bases). The CDR3 spans 16 residues. CDR1 is SGHTA, CDR2 FQGTGA, per germline. The V and J ends lost 5 bases and 0 bases respectively, with 13 bases between them. CDR3 loop: CASSPDRIPNTGELFF. CDR3 nucleotide sequence: TGTGCCAGCAGCCCCGACAGGATCCCGAACACCGGGGAGCTGTTTTTT.

This chain connects TRBV9 to TRBJ2-1; the match to TRBD1 covers 10 bases. The CDR3 is 14 amino acids. V lost 4 bases and J lost 8; bases outside the gene matches: 6. CDR1 and CDR2 (germline): SGDLS, YYNGEE. The CDR3 here is CASSQTGGHDEQFF. The CDR3, as DNA: TGTGCCAGCAGCCAGACAGGGGGCCACGATGAGCAGTTCTTC.

The V and J genes are TRBV6-5 and TRBJ2-5; 11 nucleotides align to TRBD1. The CDR3 sequence is 12 residues long. Germline V gives CDR1 MNHEY, CDR2 SVGAGI. V lost 6 bases to trimming and J lost 9 bases; unmatched junction nucleotides: 3. The CDR3 DNA sequence: TGTGCCAGCAGGTCGGGACAGGGGGCCCAGTACTTC. Translating gives CASRSGQGAQYF.

The chain recombines TRBV7-2 with TRBJ1-1; D perhaps matches TRBD1 (6 bases). There are 15 residues in the CDR3. V was clipped by 5 bases and J by 4 bases, with 17 bases between them. Germline assignment: CDR1 SGHTA and CDR2 FQGNSA. In DNA form, the CDR3 reads TGTGCCAGCAGCCGCCTCGGTGGCAGGGGCACTGAAGCTTTCTTT. Its protein is CASSRLGGRGTEAFF.

This rearrangement joins TRBV7-6 to TRBJ1-2; perhaps TRBD1 as D (6 bases). Per the germline V gene, CDR1 is SGHVS and CDR2 is FNYEAQ. The CDR3 is 12 amino acids. Trimming removed 9 bases at V and 8 bases at J, with 16 bases between. The CDR3 DNA reads as TGTGCCAGTACAGGGTTCTCTGGCGGCTACACCTTC. Its protein product is CASTGFSGGYTF.

The chain is built from TRBV5-8 and TRBJ2-5; weak D call: TRBD1 (5 bases). This CDR3 comprises 15 residues. Trimming shortened V by 4 bases and J by 0 bases, and 13 bases separated the two germline ends. Germline loops: CDR1 SGHTS, CDR2 YDEGEE. CDR3 bases: TGTGCCAGCAGCCGGAAGACAGCTAACCAAGAGACCCAGTACTTC. It yields the protein CASSRKTANQETQYF.

V gene TRBV30 combines with J gene TRBJ2-3, with 15 bases fitting TRBD2. Unmatched junction bases numbered 12, after V lost 4 bases and J lost 7 bases. Germline V gene sequence: CDR1 GTSNPN, CDR2 SVGIG (reference sequence). This CDR3 is 17 amino acids long. The CDR3 spells CAWTSGLAGGRSHTQYF. The CDR3 nucleotides are TGTGCCTGGACCTCGGGACTAGCGGGAGGCCGGTCGCATACGCAGTATTTT.

V and J are TRBV18 and TRBJ1-3, with D perhaps matching TRBD1 (6 bases). CDR3 length: 15 residues. V lost 6 bases and J 3 bases, leaving 15 bases between the germline ends. CDR1 is KGHSH, CDR2 LQKENI, per germline. CDR3 bases: TGTGCCAGCTCCCCGAGGGGGAGATATGGAAACACCATATATTTT. Residues: CASSPRGRYGNTIYF.

With regard to this clone: Other DNA sequences within the sample encode an identical CDR3. V and J are TRBV5-6 and TRBJ2-3; D perhaps matches TRBD2 (5 bases). The germline gives CDR1 SGHDT, CDR2 YYEEEE. The CDR3 has 13 residues. V lost 2 bases to trimming and J lost 6 bases, with 10 bases between them. CDR3 DNA sequence: TGTGCCAGCAGCTTAAAGGGAGTTGATACGCAGTATTTT. It is translated as CASSLKGVDTQYF. The whole variable domain, remainder taken from reference TRBV5-6 and TRBJ2-3, is DAGVTQSPTHLIKTRGQQVTLRCSPKSGHDTVSWYQQALGQGPQFIFQYYEEEERQRGNFPDRFSGHQFPNYSSELNVNALLLGDSALYLCASSLKGVDTQYFGPGTRLTVL.

The V and J genes are TRBV5-1 and TRBJ2-3, with a tentative D call TRBD1 (5 bases). The V gene's germline CDR1 is SGHRS and CDR2 YFSETQ. The CDR3 loop spans 17 amino acids. V gave up 3 bases and J gave up 4 bases, with 21 bases separating them. CDR3 sequence: CASSYTWAGPGPDTQYF. CDR3 nucleotide sequence: TGCGCCAGCAGCTACACTTGGGCAGGGCCCGGTCCAGATACGCAGTATTTT.

The chain couples TRBV10-3 to TRBJ1-2; D uncertain. CDR1 is ENHRY, CDR2 SYGVKD, per germline. This CDR3 spans 14 amino acids. V was cut by 6 bases and J by 0 bases, with 11 bases left in between. CDR3 sequence reads: CAIRLDGANYGYTF. CDR3 DNA sequence: TGTGCCATCAGACTTGACGGGGCTAACTATGGCTACACCTTC.

This chain links TRBV7-2 with TRBJ2-7; D not certain. The ends were cut back, 4 bases at V and 3 bases at J, with 10 bases in the middle. In germline, CDR1 is SGHTA, CDR2 FQGNSA. This CDR3 comprises 13 residues. The CDR3 region is CASSSRNSYEQYF. As DNA, the CDR3 is TGTGCCAGCAGCTCGCGAAACAGCTACGAGCAGTACTTC.

The rearrangement uses TRBV10-3 and TRBJ1-2; D may be TRBD1 (6 bases). The length of the CDR3 is 14 residues. The germline gives CDR1 ENHRY, CDR2 SYGVKD. V gave up 6 bases and J gave up 7 bases, with 18 bases separating them. The CDR3 here is CAIRAQGSQSGYTF. For the CDR3, the DNA is TGTGCCATCAGGGCACAGGGATCCCAGAGTGGCTACACCTTC.